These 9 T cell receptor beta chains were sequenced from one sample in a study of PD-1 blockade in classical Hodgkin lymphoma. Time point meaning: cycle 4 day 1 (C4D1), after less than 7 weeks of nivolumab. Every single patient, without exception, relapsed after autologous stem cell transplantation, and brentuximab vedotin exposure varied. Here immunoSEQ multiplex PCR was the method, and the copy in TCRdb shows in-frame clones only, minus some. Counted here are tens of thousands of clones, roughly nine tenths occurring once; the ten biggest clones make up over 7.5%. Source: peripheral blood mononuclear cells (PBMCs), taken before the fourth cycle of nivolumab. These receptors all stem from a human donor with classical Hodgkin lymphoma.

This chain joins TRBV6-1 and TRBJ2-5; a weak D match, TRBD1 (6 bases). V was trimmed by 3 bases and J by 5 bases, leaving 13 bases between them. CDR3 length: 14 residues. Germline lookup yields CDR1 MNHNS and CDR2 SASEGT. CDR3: CASSELSRGETQYF. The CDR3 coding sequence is TGTGCCAGCAGTGAGCTATCTAGGGGGGAGACCCAGTACTTC.

CDR3 coding DNA: TGTGCCAGCAGTTTCAGGGAAGATGTCTATGGCTACACCTTC. It specifies CASSFREDVYGYTF. This chain uses TRBV28 with TRBJ1-2; the D gene is possibly TRBD1 (5 bases). V lost 3 bases, J lost 4 bases, and 12 bases lay in between. The CDR3 runs to 14 residues. Germline lookup yields CDR1 MDHEN and CDR2 SYDVKM.

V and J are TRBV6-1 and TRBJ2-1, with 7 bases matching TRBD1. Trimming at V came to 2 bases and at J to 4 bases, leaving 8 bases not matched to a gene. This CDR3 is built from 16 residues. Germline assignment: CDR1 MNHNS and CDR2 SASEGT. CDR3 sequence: CASSEYMTGPYNEQFF. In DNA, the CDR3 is TGTGCCAGCAGTGAATATATGACAGGGCCGTACAATGAGCAGTTCTTC.

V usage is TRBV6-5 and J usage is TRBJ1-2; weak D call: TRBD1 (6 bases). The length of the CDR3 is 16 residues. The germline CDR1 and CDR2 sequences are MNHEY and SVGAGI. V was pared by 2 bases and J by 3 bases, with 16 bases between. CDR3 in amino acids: CASSYLSAGVYYGYTF. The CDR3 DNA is TGTGCCAGCAGTTACCTCTCGGCAGGGGTATACTATGGCTACACCTTC.

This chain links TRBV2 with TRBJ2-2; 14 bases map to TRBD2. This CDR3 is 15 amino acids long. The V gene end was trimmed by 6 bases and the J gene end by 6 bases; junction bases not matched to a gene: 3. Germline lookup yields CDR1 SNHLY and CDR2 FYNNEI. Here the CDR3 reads CASSLTSGGAGELFF. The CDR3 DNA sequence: TGTGCCAGCAGCCTGACTAGCGGGGGGGCCGGGGAGCTGTTTTTT.

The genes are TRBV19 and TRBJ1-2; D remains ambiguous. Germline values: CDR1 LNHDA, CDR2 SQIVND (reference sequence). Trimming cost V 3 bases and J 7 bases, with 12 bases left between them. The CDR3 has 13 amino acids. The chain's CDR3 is CASSIPSSGGYTF. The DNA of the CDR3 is TGTGCCAGTAGTATTCCGTCGAGCGGTGGCTACACCTTC.

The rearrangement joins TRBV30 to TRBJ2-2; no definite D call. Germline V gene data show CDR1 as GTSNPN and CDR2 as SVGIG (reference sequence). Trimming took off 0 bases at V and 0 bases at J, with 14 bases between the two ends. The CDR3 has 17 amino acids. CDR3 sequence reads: CAWSVGRRFANTGELFF. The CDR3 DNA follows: TGTGCCTGGAGTGTCGGCAGGAGATTCGCGAACACCGGGGAGCTGTTTTTT.

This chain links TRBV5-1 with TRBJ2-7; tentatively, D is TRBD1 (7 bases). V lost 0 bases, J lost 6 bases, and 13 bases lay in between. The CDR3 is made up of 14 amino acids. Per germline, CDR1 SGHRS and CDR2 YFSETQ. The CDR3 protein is CASSLEAGGGEQYF. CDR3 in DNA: TGCGCCAGCAGCTTGGAGGCAGGGGGAGGCGAGCAGTACTTC. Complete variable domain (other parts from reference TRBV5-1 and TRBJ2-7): KAGVTQTPRYLIKTRGQQVTLSCSPISGHRSVSWYQQTPGQGLQFLFEYFSETQRNKGNFPGRFSGRQFSNSRSEMNVSTLELGDSALYLCASSLEAGGGEQYFGPGTRLTVT.

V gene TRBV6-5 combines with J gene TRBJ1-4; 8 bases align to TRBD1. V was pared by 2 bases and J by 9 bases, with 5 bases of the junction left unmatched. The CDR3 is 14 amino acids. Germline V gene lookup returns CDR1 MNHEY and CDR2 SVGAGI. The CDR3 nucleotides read TGTGCCAGCAGTTACGTAGGACAGGGTCAAAAACTGTTTTTT. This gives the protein CASSYVGQGQKLFF.